The 26 T cell receptor beta chains in this list originate from one sample, sequenced in a study of Tregs in tolerant kidney transplant recipients. Libraries were prepared by immunoSEQ multiplex PCR; TCRdb keeps only in-frame clonotypes and omits some of them. The sample lists some 240,000 clones; more than 65% were seen once. The sample taken for sequencing was CD4+ T cells from blood. The source is a human donor in good health.

The chain joins TRBV25-1 to TRBJ2-5, with TRBD2 identical over 7 bases. Trimming cost V 6 bases and J 1 base; bases outside gene matches: 14. Per the germline V gene, CDR1 is MGHDK and CDR2 is SYGVNS. The CDR3 is 17 amino acids. CDR3 in DNA: TGTGCCAGCAGCCTGGGGGGGATTCTCTGGACCCAAGAGACCCAGTACTTC. Translating it yields CASSLGGILWTQETQYF.

V gene TRBV6-6 combines with J gene TRBJ2-7, with TRBD1 matching over 8 bases. The CDR3 is 14 amino acids. Per germline, CDR1 MNHNY and CDR2 SVGAGI (reference sequence). The J segment lost 0 bases and the V segment lost 4 bases, leaving 2 bases of the junction unmatched. In DNA form, the CDR3 reads TGTGCCAGCAGTTGGGACAGGTCCTCCTACGAGCAGTACTTC. Protein product: CASSWDRSSYEQYF.

This chain links TRBV5-1 with TRBJ1-2, with D perhaps TRBD1 (5 bases). V dropped 0 bases and J dropped 3 bases, with 15 bases sitting between them. Germline V lookup: CDR1 SGHRS, CDR2 YFSETQ. CDR3 length: 16 amino acids. CDR3 bases: TGCGCCAGCAGCTTGGCGGGGGTGTTGGTGGACTATGGCTACACCTTC. Protein product: CASSLAGVLVDYGYTF.

This chain uses TRBV19 with TRBJ2-7; TRBD1 matches at 8 bases. V was clipped by 6 bases and J by 0 bases; unmatched bases: 7. Germline V gene sequence: CDR1 LNHDA, CDR2 SQIVND (reference sequence). The CDR3 spans 15 residues. CDR3 loop: CASRPTGAGSYEQYF. CDR3 DNA: TGTGCCAGTAGGCCGACAGGGGCAGGCTCCTACGAGCAGTACTTC.

V is TRBV7-9 and J is TRBJ1-5; no reliable D call. The V gene's germline CDR1 is SEHNR and CDR2 FQNEAQ (reference sequence). There are 12 residues in the CDR3. V lost 1 base and J lost 7, with 5 bases in between. The CDR3 DNA reads as TGTGCCAGCAGCTTAGGATGGCAGCCCCAGCATTTT. Its translation is CASSLGWQPQHF.

The chain is built from TRBV19 and TRBJ1-3, with D unclear. Germline lookup yields CDR1 LNHDA and CDR2 SQIVND (reference sequence). With 6 bases removed from V and 0 bases from J, the gap between germline ends came to 12 bases. The CDR3 sequence is 15 residues long. This chain's CDR3 is CASSLGPHSGNTIYF. In nucleotides, the CDR3 is TGTGCCAGTAGCCTAGGACCGCACTCTGGAAACACCATATATTTT. Filled out from reference TRBV19 and TRBJ1-3, the complete variable domain reads DGGITQSPKYLFRKEGQNVTLSCEQNLNHDAMYWYRQDPGQGLRLIYYSQIVNDFQKGDIAEGYSVSREKKESFPLTVTSAQKNPTAFYLCASSLGPHSGNTIYFGEGSWLTVV.

CDR3 nucleotides: TGTGCCAGCGGCGCGGCCGAGAAGGAGTACTTC. It codes for CASGAAEKEYF. This chain joins TRBV2 and TRBJ2-7; D is uncertain. The CDR3 runs 11 residues. V was shortened by 8 bases and J by 11 bases, with 16 bases between the two germline ends. Per germline, CDR1 SNHLY and CDR2 FYNNEI.

This chain uses TRBV5-5 with TRBJ2-5; 10 bases agree with TRBD2. The germline V gene encodes CDR1 SGHKS and CDR2 YYEKEE (reference sequence). Trimming removed 1 base from V and 1 base from J; junction bases left unmatched: 4. This CDR3 is 16 amino acids long. The CDR3 loop reads CASSLWASGSQETQYF. The CDR3 region has the DNA TGTGCCAGCAGCTTGTGGGCTAGCGGGAGCCAAGAGACCCAGTACTTC. Complete variable domain (other parts from reference TRBV5-5 and TRBJ2-5): DAGVTQSPTHLIKTRGQQVTLRCSPISGHKSVSWYQQVLGQGPQFIFQYYEKEERGRGNFPDRFSARQFPNYSSELNVNALLLGDSALYLCASSLWASGSQETQYFGPGTRLLVL.

The V call is TRBV4-1, the J call TRBJ1-2; 10 nucleotides line up with TRBD1. This CDR3 spans 14 amino acids. Germline values: CDR1 MGHRA, CDR2 YSYEKL. J gave up 1 base and V 6 bases, and 2 bases lay outside the gene matches. CDR3 in amino acids: CASSGDRGNYGYTF. CDR3 DNA: TGCGCCAGCAGTGGGGACAGGGGTAACTATGGCTACACCTTC.

This chain links TRBV5-1 with TRBJ2-1; D is unclear. Trimming stripped 5 bases from V and 8 bases from J, with 11 bases between. This CDR3 region has 12 residues. The germline V gene has CDR1 SGHRS and CDR2 YFSETQ. DNA for the CDR3: TGCGCCAGCAGTAGGGTAGTCGATGAGCAGTTCTTC. Encoded protein: CASSRVVDEQFF.

This clone was seen a single time. J is TRBJ2-2 and V is TRBV5-8; D is tentatively TRBD1 or TRBD2 (5 bases each). This CDR3 comprises 15 residues. Trimming stripped 4 bases from V and 5 bases from J, with 15 bases between. The germline gives CDR1 SGHTS, CDR2 YDEGEE. DNA for the CDR3: TGTGCCAGCAGCCTTGGTACGGGACGTACCGGGGAGCTGTTTTTT. Translated: CASSLGTGRTGELFF.

The DNA of the CDR3 is TGTGCCAGCAGCAGACGACAGGGGAGCACAGATACGCAGTATTTT. Amino acids: CASSRRQGSTDTQYF. The V call is TRBV9, the J call TRBJ2-3; TRBD1 matches at 8 bases. The ends lost 4 bases at V and 0 bases at J; junction bases unmatched: 4. The germline V gene has CDR1 SGDLS and CDR2 YYNGEE. The CDR3 length is 15 residues. Full variable domain (rest looked up from reference TRBV9 and TRBJ2-3): DSGVTQTPKHLITATGQRVTLRCSPRSGDLSVYWYQQSLDQGLQFLIQYYNGEERAKGNILERFSAQQFPDLHSELNLSSLELGDSALYFCASSRRQGSTDTQYFGPGTRLTVL.

As regards this clone: Relative to the germline gene, one junction end is altered; a read error may explain this. The V gene is TRBV19, the J gene TRBJ2-6; no clear D. Per the germline V gene, CDR1 is LNHDA and CDR2 is SQIVND (reference sequence). The CDR3 sequence is 15 residues long. The CDR3 DNA is TGTGCCAGTAGTATGTGGACCTCTGGGTCCAACGTCCTGACTTTC. Protein sequence: CASSMWTSGSNVLTF.

The V gene is TRBV5-4, the J gene TRBJ1-1; 7 nucleotides agree with TRBD1. The CDR3 is 15 residues long. Trimming at V came to 0 bases and at J to 5 bases, leaving 7 bases not matched to a gene. The germline V gene has CDR1 SGHNT and CDR2 YYREEE (reference sequence). The CDR3 coding sequence is TGTGCCAGCAGCTTGGGATTAGGGGGCTGGACTGAAGCTTTCTTT. This gives the protein CASSLGLGGWTEAFF.

The chain employs TRBV10-3 and TRBJ2-1; D is possibly TRBD1 (6 bases). Germline-derived CDR1 and CDR2 are ENHRY and SYGVKD. V lost 6 bases and J lost 1, with 10 bases in between. The CDR3 has 14 residues. DNA for the CDR3: TGTGCCATCAGGTTTCAGGGGTCCTACAATGAGCAGTTCTTC. Protein sequence: CAIRFQGSYNEQFF.

The rearrangement links TRBV19 to TRBJ1-1, with 8 bases fitting TRBD1. V shed 5 bases and J 4 bases; nucleotides not matched to a gene: 3. The germline CDR1 and CDR2 sequences are LNHDA and SQIVND (reference sequence). This CDR3 has 13 amino acids. CDR3 DNA: TGTGCCAGTAGTGTAACAGGGGGCACTGAAGCTTTCTTT. It yields the protein CASSVTGGTEAFF.

The V call is TRBV5-6, the J call TRBJ2-1, with TRBD1 identical over 7 bases. Germline loops: CDR1 SGHDT, CDR2 YYEEEE. There are 16 residues in the CDR3. J was trimmed by 0 bases and V by 4 bases; bases with no gene match: 7. The CDR3 region has the DNA TGTGCCAGCAGCGTCCCCCGGGACAGCTCCTACAATGAGCAGTTCTTC. Translated: CASSVPRDSSYNEQFF. The full variable domain, in which reference TRBV5-6 and TRBJ2-1 provide the parts outside the CDR3, is DAGVTQSPTHLIKTRGQQVTLRCSPKSGHDTVSWYQQALGQGPQFIFQYYEEEERQRGNFPDRFSGHQFPNYSSELNVNALLLGDSALYLCASSVPRDSSYNEQFFGPGTRLTVL.

J is TRBJ2-7 and V is TRBV7-2; 10 bases match TRBD2. Germline V lookup: CDR1 SGHTA, CDR2 FQGNSA. V shed 5 bases and J 6 bases; nucleotides not matched to a gene: 10. The CDR3 length is 15 residues. CDR3 in amino acids: CASSEGVAGGREQYF. For the CDR3, the DNA is TGTGCCAGCAGCGAAGGGGTAGCGGGAGGTCGCGAGCAGTACTTC.

A single count supports this clone. Other DNA sequences in this specimen translate into the identical CDR3. CDR3 region: CASSQELGADTQYF. The CDR3 nucleotides are TGTGCCAGCAGCCAAGAACTCGGAGCAGATACGCAGTATTTT. The chain recombines TRBV14 with TRBJ2-3; no firm D call. Trimming pared 0 bases from V and 4 bases from J, leaving 8 bases between. This CDR3 comprises 14 residues. The germline V gene encodes CDR1 SGHDN and CDR2 FVKESK.

J is TRBJ2-6 and V is TRBV7-3; the D gene is possibly TRBD2 (5 bases). The germline V and J ends were trimmed by 5 bases and 0 bases, with 17 bases remaining between them. Germline V gene sequence: CDR1 SGHTA, CDR2 FQGTGA. CDR3 size: 18 residues. The CDR3 here is CASSPRRTANSGANVLTF. In DNA, the CDR3 is TGTGCCAGCAGCCCTCGGAGGACGGCGAACTCTGGGGCCAACGTCCTGACTTTC.

The genes are TRBV4-1 and TRBJ2-3; 7 bases are a match to TRBD1. With V trimmed by 4 bases and J by 1 base, 5 bases remained unmatched. Germline V CDR1 and CDR2: MGHRA, YSYEKL. This CDR3 is 15 amino acids long. The CDR3 DNA sequence: TGCGCCAGCAGCCCTTTCGACAGGGGCACAGATACGCAGTATTTT. Protein: CASSPFDRGTDTQYF.

The V and J genes are TRBV19 and TRBJ2-3; the D gene is possibly TRBD1 (6 bases). In germline, CDR1 is LNHDA, CDR2 SQIVND (reference sequence). The V and J ends lost 6 bases and 2 bases respectively, with 12 bases between them. The CDR3 has 14 residues. The CDR3 DNA reads TGTGCCAGTAGGATGACAGGAGACACAGATACGCAGTATTTT. It is translated as CASRMTGDTDTQYF.

The chain links TRBV7-6 to TRBJ2-7; the D is unclear. The CDR3 totals 14 residues. Germline CDR1 and CDR2: SGHVS and FNYEAQ. Trimming stripped 2 bases from V and 0 bases from J, with 8 bases between. This CDR3 reads CASSLSRISYEQYF. Written as DNA, the CDR3 is TGTGCCAGCAGCTTAAGCAGGATCTCCTACGAGCAGTACTTC.

The rearrangement uses TRBV7-6 and TRBJ1-6; D gene unclear. Germline V gene data show CDR1 as SGHVS and CDR2 as FNYEAQ. The CDR3 loop spans 14 amino acids. Trimming shortened V by 5 bases and J by 12 bases, and 17 bases separated the two germline ends. The CDR3 protein is CASSAAGYLGPLHF. The CDR3, as DNA: TGTGCCAGCAGCGCCGCGGGTTACTTGGGACCCCTCCACTTT.

V is TRBV6-1 and J is TRBJ1-5; D remains ambiguous. The V and J ends lost 1 base and 0 bases respectively, with 10 bases between them. Germline V lookup: CDR1 MNHNS, CDR2 SASEGT. The CDR3 has 16 residues. CDR3 nucleotide sequence: TGTGCCAGCAGTGAAGGGGTAGGATATAGCAATCAGCCCCAGCATTTT. This translates into CASSEGVGYSNQPQHF.

This clone was seen a single time. V is TRBV4-2 and J is TRBJ2-1, with D perhaps matching TRBD1 or TRBD2 (5 bases each). Between the trimmed V and J ends, which lost 0 bases and 6 bases, there was a span of 12 bases. The CDR3 is 15 residues long. Germline-derived CDR1 and CDR2 are LGHNA and YNFKEQ. CDR3 sequence reads: CASSQDRGAANEQFF. DNA of the CDR3: TGTGCCAGCAGCCAAGATCGGGGCGCGGCCAATGAGCAGTTCTTC.